Following are 32 T cell receptor beta chains from one sample sequenced in a study of blood T cell repertoires in COVID-19. Repertoires were generated with immunoSEQ multiplex PCR, while TCRdb's copy carries only in-frame clones and drops some. The sample records approximately 260,000 clones, around 87% being singletons. Sequencing was performed on peripheral blood. These TCRs come from a man aged 18 to 35 with active or convalescent COVID-19.

The V and J genes are TRBV18 and TRBJ2-5; D call uncertain. The CDR3 has 13 amino acids. Germline V gene data show CDR1 as KGHSH and CDR2 as LQKENI. Trimming took 2 bases from V and 2 from J, leaving 6 bases between them. The CDR3 sequence: CASSPNWQETQYF. CDR3 sequence (DNA): TGTGCCAGCTCACCAAACTGGCAAGAGACCCAGTACTTC.

This chain uses TRBV7-8 with TRBJ1-5; 11 bases are a match to TRBD1. The CDR3 contains 14 residues. Germline assignment: CDR1 SGHVS and CDR2 FQNEAQ. V dropped 5 bases and J dropped 6; count of bases not matched to a gene: 3. The CDR3 loop is CASSLDRGLQPQHF. The DNA of the CDR3 is TGTGCCAGCAGCCTGGACAGGGGGCTTCAGCCCCAGCATTTT.

The V and J genes are TRBV27 and TRBJ2-7, with 9 bases identical to TRBD1. The CDR3 is made up of 14 amino acids. Germline loops: CDR1 MNHEY, CDR2 SMNVEV (reference sequence). V lost 4 bases to trimming and J lost 2 bases; unmatched junction nucleotides: 3. The CDR3 region has the DNA TGTGCCAGCAGTTCGGACAGGGGAACCTACGAGCAGTACTTC. Translation gives CASSSDRGTYEQYF.

The chain is built from TRBV5-1 and TRBJ2-3; 14 positions match TRBD2. This CDR3 has 17 residues. With V trimmed by 3 bases and J by 11 bases, 14 bases remained unmatched. Per germline, CDR1 SGHRS and CDR2 YFSETQ. CDR3 region: CASSWAGLAGDQEMQYF. In DNA, the CDR3 is TGCGCCAGCAGCTGGGCGGGACTAGCGGGGGATCAGGAGATGCAGTATTTT.

This clone has just one count. The chain employs TRBV19 and TRBJ2-2, with TRBD1 matching over 7 bases. Germline V CDR1 and CDR2: LNHDA, SQIVND (reference sequence). The V and J ends lost 6 bases and 4 bases, in that order; junction bases with no gene match: 8. This CDR3 has 15 amino acids. The CDR3 coding sequence is TGTGCCAGTAGGCTGACAGGGCCCTTCACCGGGGAGCTGTTTTTT. Encoded protein: CASRLTGPFTGELFF.

The genes are TRBV19 and TRBJ2-1; perhaps TRBD2 as D (5 bases). Germline values: CDR1 LNHDA, CDR2 SQIVND (reference sequence). The CDR3 is 17 residues long. V was shortened by 5 bases and J by 0 bases, with 17 bases between the two germline ends. The DNA of the CDR3 is TGTGCCAGTAGTGCCACAAAGCGGAGATTCTCCTACAATGAGCAGTTCTTC. This codes for CASSATKRRFSYNEQFF. Complete variable domain (other parts from reference TRBV19 and TRBJ2-1): DGGITQSPKYLFRKEGQNVTLSCEQNLNHDAMYWYRQDPGQGLRLIYYSQIVNDFQKGDIAEGYSVSREKKESFPLTVTSAQKNPTAFYLCASSATKRRFSYNEQFFGPGTRLTVL.

This chain uses TRBV5-1 with TRBJ1-4, with a tentative D call TRBD1 (5 bases). Per germline, CDR1 SGHRS and CDR2 YFSETQ. Trimming took off 4 bases at V and 4 bases at J, with 11 bases between the two ends. The length of the CDR3 is 14 residues. CDR3 DNA sequence: TGCGCCAGCAGCCCTCGACAGCTTAATGAAAAACTGTTTTTT. Residues: CASSPRQLNEKLFF.

V is TRBV19 and J is TRBJ1-1, with D maybe TRBD1 (5 bases). V was trimmed by 3 bases and J by 3 bases, leaving 17 bases between them. Germline-derived CDR1 and CDR2 are LNHDA and SQIVND (reference sequence). CDR3 length: 16 residues. DNA of the CDR3: TGTGCCAGTAGTATTGGGCAGGGCTTCGGCGACACTGAAGCTTTCTTT. The encoded protein is CASSIGQGFGDTEAFF.

The chain couples TRBV19 to TRBJ2-5; the match to TRBD2 covers 11 bases. Germline V gene data show CDR1 as LNHDA and CDR2 as SQIVND (reference sequence). V shed 5 bases, J shed 4 bases, and the junction held 6 bases outside the gene matches. The CDR3 length is 15 residues. The CDR3 sequence: CASSVSGGAGETQYF. The DNA of the CDR3 is TGTGCCAGTAGTGTTAGCGGGGGGGCCGGAGAGACCCAGTACTTC.

This chain links TRBV7-7 with TRBJ2-2; 7 nucleotides agree with TRBD1. The CDR3 runs 15 residues. Germline V gene sequence: CDR1 SSHAT, CDR2 FNYEAQ (reference sequence). The J segment lost 3 bases and the V segment lost 4 bases, leaving 5 bases of the junction unmatched. CDR3 coding DNA: TGTGCCAGCAGCTCCGGGACAGAATACACCGGGGAGCTGTTTTTT. It is translated as CASSSGTEYTGELFF.

The CDR3 DNA reads as TGTGCCAGCATTGCATCGGGACAGGGAGTTGAAAAACTGTTTTTT. Its protein is CASIASGQGVEKLFF. The J gene is TRBJ1-4, the V gene TRBV28; 9 bases fit TRBD1. The J segment lost 7 bases and the V segment lost 7 bases, leaving 10 bases of the junction unmatched. CDR3 length: 15 residues. Germline V gives CDR1 MDHEN, CDR2 SYDVKM. The full variable domain, in which reference TRBV28 and TRBJ1-4 provide the parts outside the CDR3, is DVKVTQSSRYLVKRTGEKVFLECVQDMDHENMFWYRQDPGLGLRLIYFSYDVKMKEKGDIPEGYSVSREKKERFSLILESASTNQTSMYLCASIASGQGVEKLFFGSGTQLSVL.

This clone has more than one count but fewer than ten. CDR3 loop: CSVAWDSPYEQYF. The CDR3 DNA sequence: TGCAGCGTTGCCTGGGACAGTCCCTACGAGCAGTACTTC. The V and J genes are TRBV29-1 and TRBJ2-7, with 7 bases lining up with TRBD1. Trimming took 4 bases from V and 2 from J; bases not matched to a gene: 5. CDR3 length equals 13 residues. Germline CDR1 SQVTM, CDR2 ANQGSEA.

V gene TRBV27 combines with J gene TRBJ1-2, with D unclear. The V and J ends lost 2 bases and 7 bases respectively, with 17 bases between them. This CDR3 is 15 amino acids long. Germline CDR1 MNHEY, CDR2 SMNVEV (reference sequence). The CDR3 protein is CASSLTSGSSGGYTF. In DNA, the CDR3 is TGTGCCAGCAGTTTAACTTCGGGGAGTAGTGGTGGCTACACCTTC.

This clone was found once. V is TRBV6-5 and J is TRBJ2-5; a weak D match, TRBD2 (6 bases). Germline V gene lookup returns CDR1 MNHEY and CDR2 SVGAGI. The CDR3 runs 15 residues. Deletions cut 0 bases from V and 1 base from J, with 9 bases between. In DNA form, the CDR3 reads TGTGCCAGCAGTTACTCGGCGGGGACCCAAGAGACCCAGTACTTC. Translating gives CASSYSAGTQETQYF.

This rearrangement joins TRBV7-9 to TRBJ1-3, with D possibly TRBD1 on 5 matching bases. Germline V gives CDR1 SEHNR, CDR2 FQNEAQ (reference sequence). The CDR3 is 14 amino acids. V lost 3 bases to trimming and J lost 2 bases, with 8 bases between them. The CDR3, as DNA: TGTGCCAGCAGCTTGGGGCTTGCTGGAAACACCATATATTTT. This gives the protein CASSLGLAGNTIYF.

This rearrangement joins TRBV2 to TRBJ1-6; 10 positions match TRBD1. CDR3 size: 14 residues. Germline V gene lookup returns CDR1 SNHLY and CDR2 FYNNEI. Germline trimming cut 5 bases from V and 10 bases from J; bases unmatched to any gene: 5. CDR3 in amino acids: CASSWDRGRSPLHF. For the CDR3, the DNA is TGTGCCAGCAGTTGGGACAGGGGACGGTCACCCCTCCACTTT.

The V gene is TRBV2, the J gene TRBJ1-5, with a tentative D call TRBD1 (6 bases). Germline loops: CDR1 SNHLY, CDR2 FYNNEI. Trimming removed 4 bases at V and 9 bases at J, with 25 bases between. The CDR3 runs to 17 residues. CDR3 nucleotides: TGTGCCAGCAGTGTACCCCCAGCGGGGCAGGGGCAGGGGCCCCAGCATTTT. This codes for CASSVPPAGQGQGPQHF.

This clone was observed many times. The chain links TRBV19 to TRBJ2-2; D is perhaps TRBD1 (5 bases). This CDR3 is built from 14 residues. The V and J ends lost 3 bases and 2 bases respectively, with 7 bases between them. Germline V gives CDR1 LNHDA, CDR2 SQIVND (reference sequence). CDR3 residues: CASSIWTNTGELFF. DNA of the CDR3: TGTGCCAGTAGTATCTGGACAAACACCGGGGAGCTGTTTTTT.

The chain has TRBV2 and TRBJ1-5, with 7 bases identical to TRBD1. The CDR3 length is 14 residues. The V segment lost 4 bases and the J segment 5 bases; nucleotides outside the gene matches: 5. Per germline, CDR1 SNHLY and CDR2 FYNNEI. CDR3 loop: CASSGWTGDQPQHF. The CDR3 DNA sequence: TGTGCCAGCAGTGGGTGGACAGGAGATCAGCCCCAGCATTTT.

This clone turned up a few times. The rearrangement links TRBV24-1 to TRBJ2-1; no reliable D call. CDR3 length: 13 residues. Germline assignment: CDR1 KGHDR and CDR2 SFDVKD. Trimming stripped 1 base from V and 8 bases from J, with 8 bases between. The CDR3 is CATSDFRSHEQFF. The DNA for the CDR3 is TGTGCCACCAGTGATTTTCGGTCCCATGAGCAGTTCTTC.

The chain uses TRBV28 and TRBJ1-4, with no clear D. V was shortened by 7 bases and J by 4 bases, with 7 bases between the two germline ends. The germline CDR1 and CDR2 sequences are MDHEN and SYDVKM. This CDR3 comprises 12 residues. CDR3 sequence: CASTQNNEKLFF. In DNA form, the CDR3 reads TGTGCCAGCACCCAGAATAATGAAAAACTGTTTTTT.

This clone is medium-sized in the sample. This chain uses TRBV2 with TRBJ2-7; D gene ambiguous. V lost 4 bases, J lost 4 bases, and 8 bases lay in between. The germline V gene encodes CDR1 SNHLY and CDR2 FYNNEI. The CDR3 runs 12 residues. The DNA for the CDR3 is TGTGCCAGCAGTGGTGGAGAGTACGAGCAGTACTTC. As protein: CASSGGEYEQYF.

The chain combines TRBV28 with TRBJ2-5; D unresolved. Trimming shortened V by 1 base and J by 2 bases, and 11 bases separated the two germline ends. The CDR3 extends over 15 amino acids. The germline gives CDR1 MDHEN, CDR2 SYDVKM. For the CDR3, the DNA is TGTGCCAGCAGTTTATCAAACACCATACAAGAGACCCAGTACTTC. The encoded protein is CASSLSNTIQETQYF.

This clone was seen only a few times. The V gene is TRBV28, the J gene TRBJ2-7, with D possibly being TRBD2 (6 bases). Germline V lookup: CDR1 MDHEN, CDR2 SYDVKM. The CDR3 extends over 14 amino acids. V was shortened by 2 bases and J by 3 bases, with 11 bases between the two germline ends. CDR3 residues: CASSLAGTDYEQYF. The CDR3 DNA is TGTGCCAGCAGTTTAGCGGGGACGGACTACGAGCAGTACTTC.

V and J are TRBV30 and TRBJ2-2, with D uncertain. Germline loops: CDR1 GTSNPN, CDR2 SVGIG (reference sequence). Deletions cut 1 base from V and 6 bases from J, with 9 bases between. This CDR3 contains 13 residues. CDR3 DNA: TGTGCCTGGAGTGGCTGGCAGTCCGGGGAGCTGTTTTTT. It yields the protein CAWSGWQSGELFF. Looking up the rest from reference TRBV30 and TRBJ2-2 gives the full variable domain: SQTIHQWPATLVQPVGSPLSLECTVEGTSNPNLYWYRQAAGRGLQLLFYSVGIGQISSEVPQNLSASRPQDRQFILSSKKLLLSDSGFYLCAWSGWQSGELFFGEGSRLTVL.

This clone was seen more than once but under ten times. The chain recombines TRBV11-2 with TRBJ1-5, with a tentative D call TRBD1 (5 bases). Trimming shortened V by 0 bases and J by 7 bases, and 16 bases separated the two germline ends. Germline V gene sequence: CDR1 SGHAT, CDR2 FQNNGV. The CDR3 length is 16 residues. The CDR3 sequence is CASSLDLQGAGQPQHF. CDR3 bases: TGTGCCAGCAGCTTAGATCTCCAGGGCGCAGGGCAGCCCCAGCATTTT.

The rearrangement uses TRBV27 and TRBJ1-4, with D perhaps TRBD1 (5 bases). The germline V and J ends were trimmed by 2 bases and 7 bases, with 17 bases remaining between them. This CDR3 spans 16 amino acids. The germline CDR1 and CDR2 sequences are MNHEY and SMNVEV (reference sequence). The CDR3 DNA is TGTGCCAGCAGTTTAGGGGGTTCGGGACTAAGTGAAAAACTGTTTTTT. Its protein is CASSLGGSGLSEKLFF.

The rearrangement links TRBV12-3 or TRBV12-4 to TRBJ1-1; D possibly corresponds to TRBD1 (5 bases). The CDR3 is 12 amino acids. V was clipped by 9 bases and J by 4 bases, with 12 bases between them. Written as DNA, the CDR3 is TGTGCCAGTCTATCGGGACTCACTGAAGCTTTCTTT. It translates to CASLSGLTEAFF.

J is TRBJ2-1 and V is TRBV18; 9 nucleotides line up with TRBD2. The CDR3 length is 15 residues. V was clipped by 4 bases and J by 6 bases; unmatched bases: 7. CDR1 is KGHSH, CDR2 LQKENI, per germline. CDR3 DNA sequence: TGTGCCAGCTCACGGGTGCGGGGGGGCGTCAATGAGCAGTTCTTC. Translating gives CASSRVRGGVNEQFF.

The rearrangement links TRBV7-3 to TRBJ2-3; the D gene is possibly TRBD2 (6 bases). Germline values: CDR1 SGHTA, CDR2 FQGTGA. Trimming shortened V by 2 bases and J by 1 base, and 13 bases separated the two germline ends. The CDR3 loop spans 16 amino acids. The CDR3, as DNA: TGTGCCAGCAGCTTATACGTGGGGGGACGCACAGATACGCAGTATTTT. It encodes CASSLYVGGRTDTQYF.

The V gene is TRBV7-2, the J gene TRBJ2-5, with 11 nucleotides matching TRBD2. Trimming removed 2 bases from V and 5 bases from J; junction bases left unmatched: 7. Germline V gives CDR1 SGHTA, CDR2 FQGNSA. The CDR3 is 16 residues long. CDR3 DNA sequence: TGTGCCAGCAGCTTACGTAGCGGGAGGGCCGGGGAGACCCAGTACTTC. This encodes CASSLRSGRAGETQYF.

The CDR3 region has the DNA TGCGCCAGCAGCTTGAACTTGGGGACAGGGGCCGGGGAGCTGTTTTTT. Its translation: CASSLNLGTGAGELFF. V and J are TRBV5-1 and TRBJ2-2; 10 bases match TRBD1. The CDR3 is 16 amino acids. Per the germline V gene, CDR1 is SGHRS and CDR2 is YFSETQ. V shed 1 base and J 6 bases; nucleotides not matched to a gene: 6.